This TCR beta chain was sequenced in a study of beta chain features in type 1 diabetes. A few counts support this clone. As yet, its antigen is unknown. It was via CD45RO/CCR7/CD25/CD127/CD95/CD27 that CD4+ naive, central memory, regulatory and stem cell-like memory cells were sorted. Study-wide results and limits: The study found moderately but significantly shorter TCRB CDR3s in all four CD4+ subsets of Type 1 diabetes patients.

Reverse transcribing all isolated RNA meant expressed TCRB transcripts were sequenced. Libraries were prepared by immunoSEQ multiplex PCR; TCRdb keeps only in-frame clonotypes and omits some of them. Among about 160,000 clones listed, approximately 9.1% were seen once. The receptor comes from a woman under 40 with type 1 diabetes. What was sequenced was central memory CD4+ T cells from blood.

The CDR3 region has the DNA TGTGCCAGTACTTCCCAAAACATTCAGTACTTC. Amino acids: CASTSQNIQYF. The J gene is TRBJ2-4, the V gene TRBV19, with D hard to call. CDR1 is LNHDA and CDR2 is SQIVND in the germline V gene (reference sequence). This CDR3 has 11 residues. With 7 bases removed from V and 5 bases from J, the gap between germline ends came to 6 bases.